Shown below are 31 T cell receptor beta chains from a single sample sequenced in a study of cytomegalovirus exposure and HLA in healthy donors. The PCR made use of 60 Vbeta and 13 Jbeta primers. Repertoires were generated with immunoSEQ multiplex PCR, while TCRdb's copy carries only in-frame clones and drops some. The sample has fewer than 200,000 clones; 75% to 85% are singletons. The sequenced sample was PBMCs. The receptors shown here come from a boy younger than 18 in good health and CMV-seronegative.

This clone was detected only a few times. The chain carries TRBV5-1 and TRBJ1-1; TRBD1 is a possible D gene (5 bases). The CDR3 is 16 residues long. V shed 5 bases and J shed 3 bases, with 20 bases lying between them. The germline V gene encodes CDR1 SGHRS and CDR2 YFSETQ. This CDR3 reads CASRPWGGEGDTEAFF. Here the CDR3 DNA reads TGCGCCAGCAGACCCTGGGGGGGGGAGGGAGACACTGAAGCTTTCTTT.

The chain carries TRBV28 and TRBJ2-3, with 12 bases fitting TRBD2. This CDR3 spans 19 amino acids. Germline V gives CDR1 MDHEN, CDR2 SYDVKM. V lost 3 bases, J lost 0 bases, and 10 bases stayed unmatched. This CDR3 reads CASSLLAGGRLPSTDTQYF. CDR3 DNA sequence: TGTGCCAGCAGTTTGCTAGCGGGAGGGCGATTACCTAGCACAGATACGCAGTATTTT.

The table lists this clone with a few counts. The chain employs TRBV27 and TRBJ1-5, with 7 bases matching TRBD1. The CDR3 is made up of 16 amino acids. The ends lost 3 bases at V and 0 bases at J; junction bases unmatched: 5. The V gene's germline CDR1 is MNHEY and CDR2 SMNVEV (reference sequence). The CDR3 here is CASSLSGGYSNQPQHF. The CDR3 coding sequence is TGTGCCAGCAGTTTGTCAGGGGGTTATAGCAATCAGCCCCAGCATTTT.

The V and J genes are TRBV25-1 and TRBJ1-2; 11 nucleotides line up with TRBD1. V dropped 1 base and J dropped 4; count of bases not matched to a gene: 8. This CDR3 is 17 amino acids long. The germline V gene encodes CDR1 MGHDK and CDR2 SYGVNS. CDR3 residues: CASSESGRTGGVYGYTF. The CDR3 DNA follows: TGTGCCAGCAGTGAATCTGGACGGACAGGGGGCGTCTATGGCTACACCTTC.

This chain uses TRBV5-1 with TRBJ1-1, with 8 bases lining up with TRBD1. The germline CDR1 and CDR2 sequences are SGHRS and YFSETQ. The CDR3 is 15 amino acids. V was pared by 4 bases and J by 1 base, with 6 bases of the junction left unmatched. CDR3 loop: CASSVDRGRNTEAFF. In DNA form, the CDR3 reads TGCGCCAGCAGCGTCGACAGGGGCCGGAACACTGAAGCTTTCTTT.

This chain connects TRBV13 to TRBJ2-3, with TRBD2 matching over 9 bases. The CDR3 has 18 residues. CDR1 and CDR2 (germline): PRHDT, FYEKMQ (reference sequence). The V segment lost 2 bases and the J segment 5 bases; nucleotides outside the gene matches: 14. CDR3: CASSLNAAGGKLGDTQYF. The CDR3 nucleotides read TGTGCCAGCAGCTTAAACGCCGCGGGGGGGAAGCTCGGAGATACGCAGTATTTT.

In DNA form, the CDR3 reads TGTGCCAGCAGACAGGGGGTGGGCTTTGGCTACACCTTC. Translating gives CASRQGVGFGYTF. The rearrangement joins TRBV6-5 to TRBJ1-2; 8 bases map to TRBD1. CDR1 MNHEY and CDR2 SVGAGI come from the germline V gene. Trimming took 6 bases from V and 7 from J; bases not matched to a gene: 7. CDR3 length: 13 amino acids.

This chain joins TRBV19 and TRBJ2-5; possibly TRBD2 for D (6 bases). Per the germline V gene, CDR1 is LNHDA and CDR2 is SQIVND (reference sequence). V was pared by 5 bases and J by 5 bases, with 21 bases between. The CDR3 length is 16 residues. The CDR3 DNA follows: TGTGCCAGTAGTCGAACCCGCGGGGTAGCGGAGGAGACCCAGTACTTC. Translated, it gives CASSRTRGVAEETQYF.

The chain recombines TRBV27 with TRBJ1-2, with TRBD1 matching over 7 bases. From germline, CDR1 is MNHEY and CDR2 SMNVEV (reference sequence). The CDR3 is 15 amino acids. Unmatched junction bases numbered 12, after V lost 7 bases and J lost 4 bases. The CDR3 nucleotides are TGTGCCAGCACCTTACGGATAGGGGGCCCCTATGGCTACACCTTC. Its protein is CASTLRIGGPYGYTF.

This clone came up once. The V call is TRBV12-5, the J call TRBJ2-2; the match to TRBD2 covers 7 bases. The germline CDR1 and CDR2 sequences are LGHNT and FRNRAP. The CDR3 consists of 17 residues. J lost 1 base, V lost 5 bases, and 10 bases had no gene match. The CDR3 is CASGPDSGKGNTGELFF. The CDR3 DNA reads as TGTGCTAGTGGTCCCGACAGCGGGAAGGGGAACACCGGGGAGCTGTTTTTT.

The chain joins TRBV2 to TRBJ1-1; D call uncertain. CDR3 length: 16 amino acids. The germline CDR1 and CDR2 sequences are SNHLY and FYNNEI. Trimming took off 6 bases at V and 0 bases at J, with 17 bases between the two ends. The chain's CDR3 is CASSGRETRVNTEAFF. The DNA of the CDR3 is TGTGCCAGCAGCGGTCGGGAGACACGGGTGAACACTGAAGCTTTCTTT.

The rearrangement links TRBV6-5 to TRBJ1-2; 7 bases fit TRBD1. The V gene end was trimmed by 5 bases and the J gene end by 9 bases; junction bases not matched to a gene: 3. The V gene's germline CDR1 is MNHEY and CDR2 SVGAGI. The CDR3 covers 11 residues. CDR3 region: CASSDRVRYTF. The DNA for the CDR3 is TGTGCCAGCAGTGACAGGGTGCGCTACACCTTC.

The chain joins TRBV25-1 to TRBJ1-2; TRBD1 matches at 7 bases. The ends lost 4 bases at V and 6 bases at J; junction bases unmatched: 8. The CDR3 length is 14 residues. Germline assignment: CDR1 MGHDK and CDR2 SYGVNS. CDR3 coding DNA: TGTGCCAGCAGTGGGGACCGGGACAGAGATGGCTACACCTTC. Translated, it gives CASSGDRDRDGYTF.

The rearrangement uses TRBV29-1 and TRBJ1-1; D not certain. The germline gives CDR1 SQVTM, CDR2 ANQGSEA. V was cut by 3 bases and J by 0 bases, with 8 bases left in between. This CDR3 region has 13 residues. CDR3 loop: CSVDGQLNTEAFF. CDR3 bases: TGCAGCGTTGATGGGCAGTTGAACACTGAAGCTTTCTTT. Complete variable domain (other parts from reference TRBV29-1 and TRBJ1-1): SAVISQKPSRDICQRGTSLTIQCQVDSQVTMMFWYRQQPGQSLTLIATANQGSEATYESGFVIDKFPISRPNLTFSTLTVSNMSPEDSSIYLCSVDGQLNTEAFFGQGTRLTVV.

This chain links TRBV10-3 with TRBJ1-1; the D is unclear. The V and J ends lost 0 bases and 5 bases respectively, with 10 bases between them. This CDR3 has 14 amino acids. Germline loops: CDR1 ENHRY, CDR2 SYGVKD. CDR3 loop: CAISESGGKTEAFF. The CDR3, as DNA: TGTGCCATCAGTGAGTCAGGAGGAAAAACTGAAGCTTTCTTT.

Here the CDR3 DNA reads TGCGCCAGCAGCCGGACAGGGGGGAATCAGCCCCAGCATTTT. Amino acids: CASSRTGGNQPQHF. The J gene is TRBJ1-5, the V gene TRBV4-1, with TRBD1 identical over 10 bases. The germline CDR1 and CDR2 sequences are MGHRA and YSYEKL. CDR3 length: 14 amino acids. V lost 4 bases to trimming and J lost 4 bases; unmatched junction nucleotides: 1.

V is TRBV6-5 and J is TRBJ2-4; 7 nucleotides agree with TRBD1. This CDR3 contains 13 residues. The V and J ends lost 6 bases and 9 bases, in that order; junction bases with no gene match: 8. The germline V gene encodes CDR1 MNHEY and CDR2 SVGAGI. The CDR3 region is CASSQTGFGIQYF. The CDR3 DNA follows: TGTGCCAGCAGCCAGACAGGGTTCGGCATTCAGTACTTC.

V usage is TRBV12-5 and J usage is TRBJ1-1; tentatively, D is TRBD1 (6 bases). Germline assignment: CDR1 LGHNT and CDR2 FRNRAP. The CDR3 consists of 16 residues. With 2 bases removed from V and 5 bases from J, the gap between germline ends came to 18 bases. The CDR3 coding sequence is TGTGCTAGTGGTTTGTTGGAAGGGGGTATAGTGACTGAAGCTTTCTTT. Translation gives CASGLLEGGIVTEAFF.

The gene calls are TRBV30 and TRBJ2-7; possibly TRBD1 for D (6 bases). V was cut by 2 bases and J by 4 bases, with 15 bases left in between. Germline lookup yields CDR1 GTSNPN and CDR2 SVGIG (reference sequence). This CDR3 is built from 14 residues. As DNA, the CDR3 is TGTGCCTGGAGTTCCGGACAGCCACCGTACGAGCAGTACTTC. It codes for CAWSSGQPPYEQYF.

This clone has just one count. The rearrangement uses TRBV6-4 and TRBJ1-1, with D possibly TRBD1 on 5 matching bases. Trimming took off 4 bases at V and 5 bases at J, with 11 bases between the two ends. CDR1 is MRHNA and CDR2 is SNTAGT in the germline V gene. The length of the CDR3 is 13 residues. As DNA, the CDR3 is TGTGCCAGCAGTGCAGGGATCAGGACTGAAGCTTTCTTT. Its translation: CASSAGIRTEAFF.

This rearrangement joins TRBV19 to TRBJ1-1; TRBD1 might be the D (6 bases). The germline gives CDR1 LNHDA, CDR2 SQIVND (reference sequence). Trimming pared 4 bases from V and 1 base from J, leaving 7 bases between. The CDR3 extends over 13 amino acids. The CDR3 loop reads CASSRGPNTEAFF. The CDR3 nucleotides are TGTGCCAGTAGTAGGGGGCCGAACACTGAAGCTTTCTTT.

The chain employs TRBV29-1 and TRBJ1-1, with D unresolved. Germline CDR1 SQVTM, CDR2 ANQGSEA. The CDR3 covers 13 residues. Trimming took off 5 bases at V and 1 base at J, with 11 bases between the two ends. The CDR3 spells CSVLGSGNTEAFF. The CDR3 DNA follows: TGCAGCGTTCTTGGTTCAGGGAACACTGAAGCTTTCTTT.

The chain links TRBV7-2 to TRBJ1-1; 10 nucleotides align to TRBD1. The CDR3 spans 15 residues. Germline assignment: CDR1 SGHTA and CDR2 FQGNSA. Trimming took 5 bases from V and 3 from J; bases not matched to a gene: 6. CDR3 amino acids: CASSLGTGEDTEAFF. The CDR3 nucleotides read TGTGCCAGCAGCCTAGGGACAGGGGAGGACACTGAAGCTTTCTTT.

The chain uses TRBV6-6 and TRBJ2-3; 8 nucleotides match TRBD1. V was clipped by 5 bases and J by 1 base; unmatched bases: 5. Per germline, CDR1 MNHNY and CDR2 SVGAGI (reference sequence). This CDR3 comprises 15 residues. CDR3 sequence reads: CASSKPGQGTDTQYF. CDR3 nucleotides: TGTGCCAGCAGTAAACCGGGACAGGGCACAGATACGCAGTATTTT.

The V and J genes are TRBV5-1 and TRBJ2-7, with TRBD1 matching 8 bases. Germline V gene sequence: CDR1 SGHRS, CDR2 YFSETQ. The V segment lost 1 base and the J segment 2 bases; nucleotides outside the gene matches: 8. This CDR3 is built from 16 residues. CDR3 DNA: TGCGCCAGCAGCTTGAGGGTGGACAGGGCCACCTACGAGCAGTACTTC. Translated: CASSLRVDRATYEQYF.

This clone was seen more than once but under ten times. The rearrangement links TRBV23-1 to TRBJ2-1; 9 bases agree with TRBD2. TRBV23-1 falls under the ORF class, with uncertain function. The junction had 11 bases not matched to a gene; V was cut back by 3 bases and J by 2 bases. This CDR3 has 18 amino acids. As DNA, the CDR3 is TGCGCCAGCAGTCAGCCCAGGGCGGGAGGGCCCCCCTACAATGAGCAGTTCTTC. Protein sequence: CASSQPRAGGPPYNEQFF.

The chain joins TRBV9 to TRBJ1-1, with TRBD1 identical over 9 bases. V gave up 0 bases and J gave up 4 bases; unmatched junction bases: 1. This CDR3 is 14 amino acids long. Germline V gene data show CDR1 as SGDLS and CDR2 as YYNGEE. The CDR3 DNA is TGTGCCAGCAGCGTAGTGACAGGGGGCACTGAAGCTTTCTTT. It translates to CASSVVTGGTEAFF.

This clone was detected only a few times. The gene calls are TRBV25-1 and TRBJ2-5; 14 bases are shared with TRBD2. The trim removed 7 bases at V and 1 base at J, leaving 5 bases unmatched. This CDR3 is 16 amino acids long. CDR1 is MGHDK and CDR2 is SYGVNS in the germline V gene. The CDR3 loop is CASTLGLAGVQETQYF. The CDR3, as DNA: TGTGCCAGCACCCTGGGACTAGCGGGGGTCCAAGAGACCCAGTACTTC.

CDR3 DNA sequence: TGTGCCAGCTCACTGCGGGCAGGTTCTGGAAACACCATATATTTT. Translating gives CASSLRAGSGNTIYF. The rearrangement links TRBV18 to TRBJ1-3; D gene ambiguous. The germline V and J ends were trimmed by 4 bases and 1 base, with 11 bases remaining between them. From germline, CDR1 is KGHSH and CDR2 LQKENI. The CDR3 has 15 residues.

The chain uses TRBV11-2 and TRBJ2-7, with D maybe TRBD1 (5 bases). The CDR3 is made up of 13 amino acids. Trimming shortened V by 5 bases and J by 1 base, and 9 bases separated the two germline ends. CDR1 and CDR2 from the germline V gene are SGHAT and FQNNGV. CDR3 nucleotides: TGTGCCAGCAGCCTTGGACAATCCTACGAGCAGTACTTC. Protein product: CASSLGQSYEQYF.

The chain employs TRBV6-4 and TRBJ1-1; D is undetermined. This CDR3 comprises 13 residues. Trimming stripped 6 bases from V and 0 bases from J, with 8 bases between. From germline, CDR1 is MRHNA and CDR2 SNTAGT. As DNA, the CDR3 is TGTGCCAGCAGAAGCGAGGTGAACACTGAAGCTTTCTTT. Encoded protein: CASRSEVNTEAFF.